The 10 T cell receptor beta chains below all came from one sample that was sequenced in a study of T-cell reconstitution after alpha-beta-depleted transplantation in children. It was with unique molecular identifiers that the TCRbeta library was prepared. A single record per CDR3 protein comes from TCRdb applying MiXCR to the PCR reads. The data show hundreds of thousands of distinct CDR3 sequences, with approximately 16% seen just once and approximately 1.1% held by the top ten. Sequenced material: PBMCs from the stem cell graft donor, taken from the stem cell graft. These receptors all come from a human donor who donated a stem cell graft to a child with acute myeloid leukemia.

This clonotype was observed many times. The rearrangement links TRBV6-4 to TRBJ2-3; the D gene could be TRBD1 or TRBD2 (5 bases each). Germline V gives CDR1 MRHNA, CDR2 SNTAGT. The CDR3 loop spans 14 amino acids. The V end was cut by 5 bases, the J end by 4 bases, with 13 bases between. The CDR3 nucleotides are TGTGCCAGCAGTCCCCGGTGGGACGCAGATACGCAGTATTTT. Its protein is CASSPRWDADTQYF.

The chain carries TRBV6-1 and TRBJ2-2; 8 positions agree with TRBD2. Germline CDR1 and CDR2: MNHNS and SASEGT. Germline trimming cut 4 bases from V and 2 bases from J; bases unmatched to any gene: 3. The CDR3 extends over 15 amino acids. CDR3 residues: CASSAGGDNTGELFF. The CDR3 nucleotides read TGTGCCAGCAGTGCGGGAGGGGACAACACCGGGGAGCTGTTTTTT.

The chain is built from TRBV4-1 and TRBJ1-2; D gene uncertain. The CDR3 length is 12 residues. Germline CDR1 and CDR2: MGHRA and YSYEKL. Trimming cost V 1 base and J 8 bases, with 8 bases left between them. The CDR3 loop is CASSQVGSGYTF. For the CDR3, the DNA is TGCGCCAGCAGCCAAGTAGGAAGCGGCTACACCTTC.

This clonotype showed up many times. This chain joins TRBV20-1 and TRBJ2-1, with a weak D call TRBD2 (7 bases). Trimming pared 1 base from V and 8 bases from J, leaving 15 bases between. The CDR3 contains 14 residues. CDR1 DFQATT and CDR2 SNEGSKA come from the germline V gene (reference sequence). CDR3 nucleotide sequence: TGCAGTGCTAGAGGGCGGGGGCCTGGGGATGAGCAGTTCTTC. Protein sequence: CSARGRGPGDEQFF.

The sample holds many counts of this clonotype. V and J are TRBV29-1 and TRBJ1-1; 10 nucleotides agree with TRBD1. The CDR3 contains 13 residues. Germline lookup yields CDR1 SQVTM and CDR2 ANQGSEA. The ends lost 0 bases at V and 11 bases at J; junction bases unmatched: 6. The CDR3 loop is CSVEEGDRGTAFF. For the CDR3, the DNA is TGCAGCGTTGAAGAAGGGGACAGGGGCACGGCTTTCTTT.

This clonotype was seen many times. The CDR3 is CSARTSGGASYNEQFF. The CDR3 bases are TGCAGTGCCCGGACTAGCGGGGGGGCCTCCTACAATGAGCAGTTCTTC. The gene calls are TRBV20-1 and TRBJ2-1; TRBD2 agrees at 15 bases. After removal of 6 bases from V and 0 bases from J, the junction contained 3 bases not matched to a gene. Germline loops: CDR1 DFQATT, CDR2 SNEGSKA (reference sequence). The length of the CDR3 is 16 residues.

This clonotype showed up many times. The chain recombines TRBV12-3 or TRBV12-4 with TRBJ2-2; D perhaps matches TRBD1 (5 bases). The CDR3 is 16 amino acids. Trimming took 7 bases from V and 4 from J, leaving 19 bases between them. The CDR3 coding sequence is TGTGCCAGCATTATTTATCATGGGGCGGTCACCGGGGAGCTGTTTTTT. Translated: CASIIYHGAVTGELFF.

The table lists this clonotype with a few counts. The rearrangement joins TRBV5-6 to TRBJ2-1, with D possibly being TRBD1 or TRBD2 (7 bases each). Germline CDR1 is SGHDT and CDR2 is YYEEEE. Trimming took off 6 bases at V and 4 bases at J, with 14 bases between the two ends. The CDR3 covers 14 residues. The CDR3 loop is CASNSGGVYNEQFF. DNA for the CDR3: TGTGCCAGCAACTCAGGGGGGGTATACAATGAGCAGTTCTTC.

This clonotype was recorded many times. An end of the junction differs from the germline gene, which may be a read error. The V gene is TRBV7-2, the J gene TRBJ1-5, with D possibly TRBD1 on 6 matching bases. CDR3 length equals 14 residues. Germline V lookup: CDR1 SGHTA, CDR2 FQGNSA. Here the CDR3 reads CASSQGGWSQSQHF. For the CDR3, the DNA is TGTGCCAGCAGCCAAGGGGGGTGGAGTCAGTCCCAGCATTTT. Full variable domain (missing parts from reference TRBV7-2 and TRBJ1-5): GAGVSQSPSNKVTEKGKDVELRCDPISGHTALYWYRQSLGQGLEFLIYFQGNSAPDKSGLPSDRFSAERTGGSVSTLTIQRTQQEDSAVYLCASSQGGWSQSQHFGDGTRLSIL.

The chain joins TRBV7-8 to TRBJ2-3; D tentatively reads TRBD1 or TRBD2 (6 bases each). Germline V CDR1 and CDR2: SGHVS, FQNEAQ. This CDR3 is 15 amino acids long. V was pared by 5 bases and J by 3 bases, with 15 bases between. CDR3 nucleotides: TGTGCCAGCAGCGAATTCGGGGGCTATACAGATACGCAGTATTTT. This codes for CASSEFGGYTDTQYF. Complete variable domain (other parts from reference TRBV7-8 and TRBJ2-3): GAGVSQSPRYKVAKRGQDVALRCDPISGHVSLFWYQQALGQGPEFLTYFQNEAQLDKSGLPSDRFFAERPEGSVSTLKIQRTQQEDSAVYLCASSEFGGYTDTQYFGPGTRLTVL.